Following are 7 T cell receptor beta chains from one sample sequenced in a study of blood T cell repertoires in COVID-19. TCRdb's table, derived via immunoSEQ multiplex PCR, lists solely in-frame clones and lacks some. The sample records some 80,000 clones, under 90% being singletons. What was sequenced was peripheral blood. The receptors originated from a woman in her thirties or forties with active or convalescent COVID-19.

The V gene is TRBV28, the J gene TRBJ1-2, with TRBD1 identical over 9 bases. CDR1 and CDR2 from the germline V gene are MDHEN and SYDVKM. V lost 7 bases and J lost 6; bases outside the gene matches: 9. This CDR3 comprises 14 residues. Written as DNA, the CDR3 is TGTGCCAGCATCGGGACAGGGAAACTTCATGGCTACACCTTC. It specifies CASIGTGKLHGYTF.

CDR3 bases: TGTGCCAGCAGCGTAGCTAGGGAGACTGAAGCTTTCTTT. It encodes CASSVARETEAFF. The J gene is TRBJ1-1, the V gene TRBV9; D is unresolved. The germline CDR1 and CDR2 sequences are SGDLS and YYNGEE. This CDR3 has 13 residues. The V and J ends lost 0 bases and 5 bases respectively, with 8 bases between them. Full variable domain (rest looked up from reference TRBV9 and TRBJ1-1): DSGVTQTPKHLITATGQRVTLRCSPRSGDLSVYWYQQSLDQGLQFLIQYYNGEERAKGNILERFSAQQFPDLHSELNLSSLELGDSALYFCASSVARETEAFFGQGTRLTVV.

The chain has TRBV5-6 and TRBJ2-7, with 10 bases aligning to TRBD2. In germline, CDR1 is SGHDT, CDR2 YYEEEE. The CDR3 sequence is 16 residues long. V shed 4 bases and J 6 bases; nucleotides not matched to a gene: 13. CDR3 coding DNA: TGTGCCAGCAGCCATATACTAGCGGGGTTGTTAGGCGAGCAGTACTTC. Protein product: CASSHILAGLLGEQYF. The complete variable domain, with remaining parts taken from reference TRBV5-6 and TRBJ2-7, reads DAGVTQSPTHLIKTRGQQVTLRCSPKSGHDTVSWYQQALGQGPQFIFQYYEEEERQRGNFPDRFSGHQFPNYSSELNVNALLLGDSALYLCASSHILAGLLGEQYFGPGTRLTVT.

The chain is built from TRBV27 and TRBJ1-1; D remains ambiguous. The CDR3 has 13 amino acids. Germline V gives CDR1 MNHEY, CDR2 SMNVEV (reference sequence). The V and J ends lost 2 bases and 7 bases respectively, with 11 bases between them. The CDR3 loop reads CASSLNWAGEAFF. DNA for the CDR3: TGTGCCAGCAGTTTAAATTGGGCAGGTGAAGCTTTCTTT.

The V gene is TRBV7-2, the J gene TRBJ2-3, with TRBD2 identical over 13 bases. CDR3 length equals 16 residues. Germline-derived CDR1 and CDR2 are SGHTA and FQGNSA. Unmatched junction bases numbered 3, after V lost 5 bases and J lost 1 base. CDR3 coding DNA: TGTGCCAGCAGCGACGGACTAGCGGGAGGCACAGATACGCAGTATTTT. Encoded protein: CASSDGLAGGTDTQYF.

Comment on this clone: Other DNA sequences in the sample encode the same CDR3. The rearrangement uses TRBV5-1 and TRBJ2-5; 10 bases align to TRBD1. Germline V gene data show CDR1 as SGHRS and CDR2 as YFSETQ. This CDR3 spans 14 amino acids. The junction had 2 bases not matched to a gene; V was cut back by 3 bases and J by 3 bases. The CDR3 region is CASSWGQGKETQYF. The CDR3 DNA reads TGCGCCAGCAGCTGGGGACAGGGGAAAGAGACCCAGTACTTC.

This sequence joins TRBV11-2 and TRBJ2-7, with D maybe TRBD2 (5 bases). Germline loops: CDR1 SGHAT, CDR2 FQNNGV. CDR3 size: 12 residues. V was pared by 6 bases and J by 7 bases, with 13 bases between. CDR3 residues: CASSLLVGEQYF. The CDR3 DNA reads TGTGCCAGCAGTCTACTAGTCGGAGAGCAGTACTTC.